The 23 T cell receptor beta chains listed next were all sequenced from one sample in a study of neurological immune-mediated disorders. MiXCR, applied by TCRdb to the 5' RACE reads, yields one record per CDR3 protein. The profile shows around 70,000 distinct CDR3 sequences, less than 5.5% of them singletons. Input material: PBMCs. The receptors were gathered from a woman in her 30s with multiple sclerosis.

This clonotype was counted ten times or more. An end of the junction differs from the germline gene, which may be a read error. CDR3 loop: CAISPDSNNQPQNF. DNA of the CDR3: TGTGCCATCAGCCCGGACAGTAACAATCAGCCCCAGAATTTT. The V gene is TRBV10-3, the J gene TRBJ1-5; possibly TRBD1 for D (6 bases). The germline CDR1 and CDR2 sequences are ENHRY and SYGVKD. This CDR3 is 14 amino acids long.

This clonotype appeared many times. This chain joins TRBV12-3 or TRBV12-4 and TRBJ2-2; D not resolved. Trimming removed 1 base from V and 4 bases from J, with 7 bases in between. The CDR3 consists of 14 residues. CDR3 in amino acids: CASSLGGVTGELFF. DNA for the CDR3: TGTGCCAGCAGTTTAGGTGGGGTCACCGGGGAGCTGTTTTTT.

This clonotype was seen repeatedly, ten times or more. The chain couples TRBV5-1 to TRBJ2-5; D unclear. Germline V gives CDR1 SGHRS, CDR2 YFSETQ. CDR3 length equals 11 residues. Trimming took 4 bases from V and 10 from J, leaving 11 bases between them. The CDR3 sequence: CASSNRLSQYF. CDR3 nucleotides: TGCGCCAGCAGCAACAGACTGAGCCAGTACTTC. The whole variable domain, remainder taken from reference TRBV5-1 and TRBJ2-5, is KAGVTQTPRYLIKTRGQQVTLSCSPISGHRSVSWYQQTPGQGLQFLFEYFSETQRNKGNFPGRFSGRQFSNSRSEMNVSTLELGDSALYLCASSNRLSQYFGPGTRLLVL.

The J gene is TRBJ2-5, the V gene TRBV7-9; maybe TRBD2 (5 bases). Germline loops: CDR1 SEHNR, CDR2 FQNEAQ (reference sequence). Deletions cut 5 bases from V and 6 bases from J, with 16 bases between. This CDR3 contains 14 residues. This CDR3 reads CASSGGTDSKTQYF. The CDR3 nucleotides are TGTGCCAGCAGCGGCGGAACGGACTCAAAGACCCAGTACTTC.

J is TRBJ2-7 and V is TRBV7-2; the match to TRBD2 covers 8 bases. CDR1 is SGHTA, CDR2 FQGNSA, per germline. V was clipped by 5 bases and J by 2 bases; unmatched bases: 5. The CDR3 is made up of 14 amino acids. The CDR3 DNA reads TGTGCCAGCAGCCCGGGGCGGGGGGCCTACGAGCAGTACTTC. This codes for CASSPGRGAYEQYF. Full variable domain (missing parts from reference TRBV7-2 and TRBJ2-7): GAGVSQSPSNKVTEKGKDVELRCDPISGHTALYWYRQSLGQGLEFLIYFQGNSAPDKSGLPSDRFSAERTGGSVSTLTIQRTQQEDSAVYLCASSPGRGAYEQYFGPGTRLTVT.

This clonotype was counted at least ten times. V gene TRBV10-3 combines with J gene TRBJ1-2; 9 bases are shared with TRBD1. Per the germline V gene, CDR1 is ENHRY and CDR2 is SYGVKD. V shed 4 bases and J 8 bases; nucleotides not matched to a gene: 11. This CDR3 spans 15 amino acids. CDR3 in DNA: TGTGCCATCAGTGCTTCGACTACAGGGACAGGGGGCTACACCTTC. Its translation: CAISASTTGTGGYTF.

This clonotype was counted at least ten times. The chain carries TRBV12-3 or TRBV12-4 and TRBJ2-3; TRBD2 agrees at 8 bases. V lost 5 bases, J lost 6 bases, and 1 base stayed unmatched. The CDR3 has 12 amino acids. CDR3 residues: CASSREGDTQYF. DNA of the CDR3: TGTGCCAGCAGTCGGGAGGGGGATACGCAGTATTTT.

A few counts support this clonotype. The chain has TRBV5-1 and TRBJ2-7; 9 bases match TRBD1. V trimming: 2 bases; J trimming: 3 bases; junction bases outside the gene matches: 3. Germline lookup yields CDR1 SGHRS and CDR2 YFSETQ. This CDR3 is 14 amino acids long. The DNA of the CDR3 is TGCGCCAGCAGCTTAACAGGGGGCTTCTACGAGCAGTACTTC. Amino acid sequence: CASSLTGGFYEQYF. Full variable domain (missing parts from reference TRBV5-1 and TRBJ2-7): KAGVTQTPRYLIKTRGQQVTLSCSPISGHRSVSWYQQTPGQGLQFLFEYFSETQRNKGNFPGRFSGRQFSNSRSEMNVSTLELGDSALYLCASSLTGGFYEQYFGPGTRLTVT.

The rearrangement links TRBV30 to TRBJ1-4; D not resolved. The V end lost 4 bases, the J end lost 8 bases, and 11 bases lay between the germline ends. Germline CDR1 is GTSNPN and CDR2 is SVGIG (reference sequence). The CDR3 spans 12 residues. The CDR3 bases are TGTGCCTGGAACGGAAATCGAGAAAAACTGTTTTTT. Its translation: CAWNGNREKLFF.

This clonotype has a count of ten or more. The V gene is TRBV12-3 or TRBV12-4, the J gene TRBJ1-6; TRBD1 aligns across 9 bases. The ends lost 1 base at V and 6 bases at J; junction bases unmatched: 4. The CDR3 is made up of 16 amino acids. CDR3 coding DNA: TGTGCCAGCAGTTTAGGGGGACAGGGACCTAATTCACCCCTCCACTTT. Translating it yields CASSLGGQGPNSPLHF.

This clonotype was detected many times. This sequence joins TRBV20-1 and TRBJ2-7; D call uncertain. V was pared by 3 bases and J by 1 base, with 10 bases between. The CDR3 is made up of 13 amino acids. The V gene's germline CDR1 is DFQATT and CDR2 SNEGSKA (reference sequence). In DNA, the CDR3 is TGCAGTGCTAGCCATGAGGTTTCCTACGAGCAGTACTTC. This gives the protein CSASHEVSYEQYF.

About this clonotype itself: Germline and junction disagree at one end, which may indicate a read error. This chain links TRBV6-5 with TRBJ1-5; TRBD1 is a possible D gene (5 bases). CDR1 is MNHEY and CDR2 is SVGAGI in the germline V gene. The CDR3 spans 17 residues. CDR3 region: CASSYSGVGVSNQPQNF. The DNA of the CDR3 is TGTGCCAGCAGTTACTCTGGGGTGGGGGTAAGCAATCAGCCCCAGAATTTT.

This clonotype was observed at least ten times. The CDR3 protein is CASSQATGYNEQFF. The CDR3 DNA follows: TGTGCCAGCAGCCAAGCGACAGGGTACAATGAGCAGTTCTTC. The chain carries TRBV4-2 and TRBJ2-1, with TRBD1 matching 7 bases. Trimming took 1 base from V and 4 from J; bases not matched to a gene: 1. This CDR3 spans 14 amino acids. The V gene's germline CDR1 is LGHNA and CDR2 YNFKEQ.

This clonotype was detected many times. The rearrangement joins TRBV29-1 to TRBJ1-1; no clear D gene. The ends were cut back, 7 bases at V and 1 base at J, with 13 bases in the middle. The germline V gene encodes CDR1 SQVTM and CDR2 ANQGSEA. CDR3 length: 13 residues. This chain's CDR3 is CSGEGFENTEAFF. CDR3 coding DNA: TGCAGCGGCGAGGGTTTCGAGAACACTGAAGCTTTCTTT.

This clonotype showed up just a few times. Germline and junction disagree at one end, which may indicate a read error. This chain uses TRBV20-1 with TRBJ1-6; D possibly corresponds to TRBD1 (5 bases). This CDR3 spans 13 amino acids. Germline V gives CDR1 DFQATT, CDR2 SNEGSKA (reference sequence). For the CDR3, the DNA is TGCAGTGCTAGAGATGGGCAGGGCAGGGCCCTCAACTTT. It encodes CSARDGQGRALNF.

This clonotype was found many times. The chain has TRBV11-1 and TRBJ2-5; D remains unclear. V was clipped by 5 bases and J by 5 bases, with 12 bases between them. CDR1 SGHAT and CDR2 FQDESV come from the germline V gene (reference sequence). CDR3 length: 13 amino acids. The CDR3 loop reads CASSNQRQETQYF. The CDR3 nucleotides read TGTGCCAGCAGCAATCAGCGTCAGGAGACCCAGTACTTC.

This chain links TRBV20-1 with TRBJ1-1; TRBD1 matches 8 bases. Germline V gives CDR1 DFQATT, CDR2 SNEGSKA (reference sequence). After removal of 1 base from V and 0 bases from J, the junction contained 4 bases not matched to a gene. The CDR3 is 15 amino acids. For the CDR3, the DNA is TGCAGTGCTAGAGGGGAGGGACAGGTGAACACTGAAGCTTTCTTT. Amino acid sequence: CSARGEGQVNTEAFF.

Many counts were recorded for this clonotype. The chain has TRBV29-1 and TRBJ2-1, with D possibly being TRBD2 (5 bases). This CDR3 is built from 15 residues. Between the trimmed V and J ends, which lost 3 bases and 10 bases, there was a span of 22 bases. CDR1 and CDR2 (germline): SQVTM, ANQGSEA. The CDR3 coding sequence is TGCAGCGTTGATCTGTGGCTAGCCGCTTCGCGGGAGCAGTTCTTC. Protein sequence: CSVDLWLAASREQFF.

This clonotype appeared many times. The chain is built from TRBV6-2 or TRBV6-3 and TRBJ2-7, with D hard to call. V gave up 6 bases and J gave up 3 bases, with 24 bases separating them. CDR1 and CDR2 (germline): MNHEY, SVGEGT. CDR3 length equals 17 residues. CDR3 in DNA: TGTGCCAGCAGCAACCCTTCTGGCCTCACCAGCTTCTACGAGCAGTACTTC. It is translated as CASSNPSGLTSFYEQYF.

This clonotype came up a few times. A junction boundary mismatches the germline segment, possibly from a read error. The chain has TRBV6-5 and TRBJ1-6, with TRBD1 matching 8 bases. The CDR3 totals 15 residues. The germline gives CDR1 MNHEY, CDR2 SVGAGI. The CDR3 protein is CASSYGQGVNSPLNF. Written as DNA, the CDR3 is TGTGCCAGCAGTTACGGACAGGGCGTTAATTCACCCCTCAACTTT.

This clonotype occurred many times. The CDR3 loop reads CASSPRGTAYEQYF. DNA for the CDR3: TGTGCCAGCAGCCCCCGCGGGACAGCCTACGAGCAGTACTTC. The rearrangement uses TRBV12-3 or TRBV12-4 and TRBJ2-7; weak D call: TRBD1 (7 bases). The length of the CDR3 is 14 residues. Trimming stripped 6 bases from V and 2 bases from J, with 14 bases between.

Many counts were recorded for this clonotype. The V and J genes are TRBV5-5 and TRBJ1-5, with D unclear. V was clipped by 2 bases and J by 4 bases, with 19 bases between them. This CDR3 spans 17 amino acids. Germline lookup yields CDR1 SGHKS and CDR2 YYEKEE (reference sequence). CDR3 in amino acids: CASSFTNPNLSNQPQHF. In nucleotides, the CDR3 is TGTGCCAGCAGCTTCACAAACCCCAATTTGAGTAATCAGCCCCAGCATTTT.

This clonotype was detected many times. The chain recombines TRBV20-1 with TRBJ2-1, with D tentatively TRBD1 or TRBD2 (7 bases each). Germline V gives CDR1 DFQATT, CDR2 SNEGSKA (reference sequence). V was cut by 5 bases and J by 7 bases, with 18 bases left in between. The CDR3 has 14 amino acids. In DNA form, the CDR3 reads TGCAGTGCTCTCGGGGGGTCAGGGGGGAATGAGCAGTTCTTC. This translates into CSALGGSGGNEQFF.